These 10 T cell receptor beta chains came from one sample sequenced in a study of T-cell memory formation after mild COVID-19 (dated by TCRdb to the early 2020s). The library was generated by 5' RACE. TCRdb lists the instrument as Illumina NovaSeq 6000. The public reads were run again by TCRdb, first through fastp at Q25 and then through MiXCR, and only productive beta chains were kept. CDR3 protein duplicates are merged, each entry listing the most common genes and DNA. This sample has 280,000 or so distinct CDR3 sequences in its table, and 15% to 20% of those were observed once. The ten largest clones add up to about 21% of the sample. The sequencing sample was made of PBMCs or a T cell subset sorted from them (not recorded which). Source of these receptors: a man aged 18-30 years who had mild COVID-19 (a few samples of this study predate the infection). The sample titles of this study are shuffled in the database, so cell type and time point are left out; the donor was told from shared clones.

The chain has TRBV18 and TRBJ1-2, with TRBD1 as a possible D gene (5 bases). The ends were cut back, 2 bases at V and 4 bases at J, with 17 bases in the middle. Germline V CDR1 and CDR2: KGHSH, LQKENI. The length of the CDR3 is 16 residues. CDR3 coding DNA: TGTGCCAGCTCACCATCAGGTTCGGCAGGGTCCTATGGCTACACCTTC. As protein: CASSPSGSAGSYGYTF.

For the CDR3, the DNA is TGTGCCAGCAGCTTAGCCCCCTGGGACAGGGGTGGAGATACGCAGTATTTT. As protein: CASSLAPWDRGGDTQYF. This sequence joins TRBV7-8 and TRBJ2-3; 10 bases line up with TRBD1. The CDR3 is 17 residues long. Trimming took 0 bases from V and 5 from J; bases not matched to a gene: 8. Per the germline V gene, CDR1 is SGHVS and CDR2 is FQNEAQ.

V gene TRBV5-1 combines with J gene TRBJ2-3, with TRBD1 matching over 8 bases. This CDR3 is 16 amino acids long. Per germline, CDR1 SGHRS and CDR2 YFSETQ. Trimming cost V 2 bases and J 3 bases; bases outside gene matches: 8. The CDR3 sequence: CASSFITGGRTDTQYF. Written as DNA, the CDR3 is TGCGCCAGCAGCTTCATTACAGGGGGAAGGACAGATACGCAGTATTTT.

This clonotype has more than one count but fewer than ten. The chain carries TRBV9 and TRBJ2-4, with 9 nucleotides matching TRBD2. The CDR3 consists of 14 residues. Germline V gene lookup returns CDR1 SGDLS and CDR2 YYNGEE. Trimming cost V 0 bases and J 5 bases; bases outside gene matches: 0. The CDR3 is CASSVERGENIQYF. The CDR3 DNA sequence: TGTGCCAGCAGCGTAGAGCGGGGGGAAAACATTCAGTACTTC.

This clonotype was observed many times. The CDR3 protein is CASSLGQYYEQYF. The CDR3 DNA follows: TGTGCCAGCAGCTTAGGACAGTACTACGAGCAGTACTTC. V is TRBV7-9 and J is TRBJ2-7; D may be TRBD1 (5 bases). Deletions cut 1 base from V and 3 bases from J, with 7 bases between. This CDR3 is built from 13 residues. Germline CDR1 reads SEHNR; CDR2 reads FQNEAQ (reference sequence). Supplemented by reference TRBV7-9 and TRBJ2-7, the full variable domain reads DTGVSQNPRHKITKRGQNVTFRCDPISEHNRLYWYRQTLGQGPEFLTYFQNEAQLEKSRLLSDRFSAERPKGSFSTLEIQRTEQGDSAMYLCASSLGQYYEQYFGPGTRLTVT.

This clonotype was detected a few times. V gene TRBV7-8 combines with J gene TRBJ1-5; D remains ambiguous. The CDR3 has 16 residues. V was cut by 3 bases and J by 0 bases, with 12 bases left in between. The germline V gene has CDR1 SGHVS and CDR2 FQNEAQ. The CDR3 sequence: CASSFAGIYSNQPQHF. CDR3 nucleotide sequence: TGTGCCAGCAGCTTCGCCGGTATCTATAGCAATCAGCCCCAGCATTTT. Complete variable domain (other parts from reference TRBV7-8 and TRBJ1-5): GAGVSQSPRYKVAKRGQDVALRCDPISGHVSLFWYQQALGQGPEFLTYFQNEAQLDKSGLPSDRFFAERPEGSVSTLKIQRTQQEDSAVYLCASSFAGIYSNQPQHFGDGTRLSIL.

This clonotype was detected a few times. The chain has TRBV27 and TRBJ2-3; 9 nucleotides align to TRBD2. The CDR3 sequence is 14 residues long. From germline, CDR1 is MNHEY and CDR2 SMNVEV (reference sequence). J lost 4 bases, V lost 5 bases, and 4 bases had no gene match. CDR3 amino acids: CASSQGLAPDTQYF. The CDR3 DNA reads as TGTGCCAGCAGTCAGGGACTAGCTCCAGATACGCAGTATTTT.

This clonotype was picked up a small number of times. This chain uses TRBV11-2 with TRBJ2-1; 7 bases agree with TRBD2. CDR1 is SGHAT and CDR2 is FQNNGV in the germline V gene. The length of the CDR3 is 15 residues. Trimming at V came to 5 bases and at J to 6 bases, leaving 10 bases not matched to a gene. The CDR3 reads CASSLEGGGFNEQFF. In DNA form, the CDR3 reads TGTGCCAGCAGCCTCGAGGGCGGGGGATTCAATGAGCAGTTCTTC.

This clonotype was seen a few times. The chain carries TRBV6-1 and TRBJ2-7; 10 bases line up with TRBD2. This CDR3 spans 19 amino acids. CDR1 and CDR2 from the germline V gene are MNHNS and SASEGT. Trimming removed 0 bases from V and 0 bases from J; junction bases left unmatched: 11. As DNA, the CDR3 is TGTGCCAGCAGTGAAGCGATGGAAACACTAGCGGGGAGCTCCTACGAGCAGTACTTC. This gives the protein CASSEAMETLAGSSYEQYF.

The DNA for the CDR3 is TGTGCCAGCAGTTTAGGCAGGACCTATGGCTACACCTTC. Residues: CASSLGRTYGYTF. The chain couples TRBV12-3 or TRBV12-4 to TRBJ1-2; D remains unclear. The CDR3 runs to 13 residues. V was cut by 1 base and J by 4 bases, with 7 bases left in between.